This T cell receptor (beta chain) was sequenced during a study of HIV-infected patients and healthy controls. MiXCR, run by TCRdb on the 5' RACE reads, gives a single entry per CDR3 protein. This repertoire shows about 67,000 distinct CDR3 sequences, about 16% found once; its top ten account for around 6%. Germline CDR1 and CDR2: DFQATT and SNEGSKA (reference sequence). Trimming removed 3 bases at V and 7 bases at J, with 7 bases between. This CDR3 is 10 amino acids long. Sequences were obtained from CD4+ T cells from blood. The genes are TRBV20-1 and TRBJ2-7; no firm D call. This receptor was taken from a human donor in good health. In DNA form, the CDR3 reads TGCAGTGCTAGTTTAGGGGAGCAGTACTTC. It codes for CSASLGEQYF.